This T cell receptor (beta chain) was retrieved from a study of regulatory dendritic cells for organ transplantation. Study overall: Regulatory dendritic cells were monocyte-derived, receiving vitamin D3 on days 0 and 4 and IL-10 on day 4. The study's findings and limits: Memory T cells were less diverse than naive, with memory CD8+ most oligoclonal. Memory CD8+ clonal expansion seemed more limited with regulatory than mature dendritic cells.

The repertoire was sequenced with immunoSEQ multiplex PCR; TCRdb's copy has only in-frame clones and lacks some. The repertoire holds around 21,000 clones, with 85% to 90% as singletons. As concerns this clone: Antigen: not known.

CFSE-labeled sorted T cells met regulatory or mature dendritic cells for 4 to 6 days. FACS sorted CD4+ or CD8+ T cells into CD45RA+ naive and CD45RO+ memory. The CDR3 has 12 amino acids. CDR1 and CDR2 from the germline V gene are MDHEN and SYDVKM. Deletions cut 7 bases from V and 8 bases from J, with 12 bases between. The sequence was collected from a human donor in good health. The chain carries TRBV28 and TRBJ2-1, with D hard to call. The sequencing input was naive CD4+ T cells from blood cultured with dendritic cells. As for subset: CD45RA+ naive T cells. This chain's CDR3 is CASKERHDEQFF. CDR3 bases: TGTGCCAGCAAAGAGAGACACGATGAGCAGTTCTTC.